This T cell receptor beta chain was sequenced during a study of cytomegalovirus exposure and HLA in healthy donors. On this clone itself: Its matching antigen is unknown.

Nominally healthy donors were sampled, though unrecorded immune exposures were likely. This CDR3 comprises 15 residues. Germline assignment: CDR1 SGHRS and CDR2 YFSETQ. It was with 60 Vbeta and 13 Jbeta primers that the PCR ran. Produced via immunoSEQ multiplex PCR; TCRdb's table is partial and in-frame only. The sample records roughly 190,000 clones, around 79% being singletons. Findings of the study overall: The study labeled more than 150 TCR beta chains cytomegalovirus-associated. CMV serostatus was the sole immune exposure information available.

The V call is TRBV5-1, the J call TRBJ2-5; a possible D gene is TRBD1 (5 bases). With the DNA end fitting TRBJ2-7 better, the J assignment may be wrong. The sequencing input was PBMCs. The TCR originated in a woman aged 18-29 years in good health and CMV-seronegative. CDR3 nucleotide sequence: TGCGCCAGCAGCCCCCTAGGACACGGAGCCTACGAGCAGTACTTC. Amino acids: CASSPLGHGAYEQYF.